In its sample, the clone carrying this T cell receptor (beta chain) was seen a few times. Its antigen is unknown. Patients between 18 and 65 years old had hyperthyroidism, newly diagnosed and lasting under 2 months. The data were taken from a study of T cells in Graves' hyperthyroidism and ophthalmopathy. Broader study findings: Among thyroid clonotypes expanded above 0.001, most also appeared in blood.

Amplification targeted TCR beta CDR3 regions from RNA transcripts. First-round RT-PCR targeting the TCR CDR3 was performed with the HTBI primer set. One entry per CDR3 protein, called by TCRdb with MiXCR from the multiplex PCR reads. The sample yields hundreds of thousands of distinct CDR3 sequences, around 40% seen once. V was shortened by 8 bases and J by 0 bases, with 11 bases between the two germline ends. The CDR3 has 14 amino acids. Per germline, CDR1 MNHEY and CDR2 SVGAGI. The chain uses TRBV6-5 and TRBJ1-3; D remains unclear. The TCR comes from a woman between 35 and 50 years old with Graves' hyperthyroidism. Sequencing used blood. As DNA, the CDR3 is TGTGCCAGCGGAACTTCCTACTCTGGAAACACCATATATTTT. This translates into CASGTSYSGNTIYF.